The 12 T cell receptor beta chains in this list originate from one sample, sequenced in a study of cytomegalovirus exposure and HLA in healthy donors (dated by TCRdb to 2016 to 2017). The receptor library was made with the immunoSEQ multiplex PCR assay. A mixture of 60 forward primers for TCR Vbeta segments and 13 reverse primers for TCR Jbeta segments was used in the multiplex PCR. This immuneACCESS table, as held by TCRdb, lists in-frame sequences with V and J called but not all clones. Of the missing ones, under half trace to an unresolved V gene in checked studies; the others have no known cause. In this sample the table shows 55,000 to 75,000 clones, 70% to 75% of which occur a single time. 10% to 12% of the sample rests with the top ten. The sequenced material came from PBMCs. These receptors all come from a human donor in good health.

The chain uses TRBV6-5 and TRBJ2-7; possibly TRBD2 for D (5 bases). The CDR3 extends over 15 amino acids. Germline lookup yields CDR1 MNHEY and CDR2 SVGAGI. V shed 0 bases and J shed 5 bases, with 14 bases lying between them. CDR3: CASSYSGGRLDEQYF. The CDR3 nucleotides read TGTGCCAGCAGTTACTCCGGCGGGCGGCTTGACGAGCAGTACTTC.

The genes are TRBV7-3 and TRBJ2-7, with TRBD1 as a possible D gene (5 bases). The CDR3 runs to 13 residues. Per the germline V gene, CDR1 is SGHTA and CDR2 is FQGTGA. Trimming pared 3 bases from V and 4 bases from J, leaving 10 bases between. CDR3 in DNA: TGTGCCAGCAGCTTGGGGCGGACGTACGAGCAGTACTTC. Encoded protein: CASSLGRTYEQYF.

This chain uses TRBV30 with TRBJ1-2; TRBD1 might be the D (6 bases). The CDR3 totals 11 residues. V lost 4 bases, J lost 8 bases, and 11 bases lay in between. Germline CDR1 reads GTSNPN; CDR2 reads SVGIG (reference sequence). CDR3 amino acids: CAWKTGLGYTF. DNA of the CDR3: TGTGCCTGGAAAACAGGGCTCGGCTACACCTTC.

The V and J genes are TRBV10-3 and TRBJ1-1; 11 nucleotides align to TRBD1. CDR1 and CDR2 (germline): ENHRY, SYGVKD. This CDR3 region has 14 residues. V was clipped by 0 bases and J by 9 bases; unmatched bases: 3. The CDR3 nucleotides read TGTGCCATCAGTGAGTCGGGGACAGGGGGTAAAGCTTTCTTT. Protein product: CAISESGTGGKAFF.

V gene TRBV14 combines with J gene TRBJ2-7; 8 nucleotides match TRBD2. Germline V CDR1 and CDR2: SGHDN, FVKESK. The CDR3 length is 15 residues. J gave up 6 bases and V 3 bases, and 10 bases lay outside the gene matches. The CDR3 here is CASSQGSGSFGEQYF. The CDR3 DNA follows: TGTGCCAGCAGCCAGGGGAGCGGGAGTTTCGGCGAGCAGTACTTC.

This rearrangement joins TRBV13 to TRBJ2-3; 8 bases are shared with TRBD2. Germline V gives CDR1 PRHDT, CDR2 FYEKMQ (reference sequence). This CDR3 has 15 amino acids. J lost 5 bases, V lost 5 bases, and 9 bases had no gene match. The CDR3 loop reads CASSPSGRGGDTQYF. DNA for the CDR3: TGTGCCAGCAGCCCAAGCGGGAGAGGGGGAGATACGCAGTATTTT.

In nucleotides, the CDR3 is TGTGCCAGTAGTATGGGGCCCACAGATACGCAGTATTTT. Translation: CASSMGPTDTQYF. The V call is TRBV19, the J call TRBJ2-3, with TRBD1 as a possible D gene (5 bases). Trimming took off 3 bases at V and 2 bases at J, with 6 bases between the two ends. This CDR3 is 13 amino acids long. From germline, CDR1 is LNHDA and CDR2 SQIVND (reference sequence).

The chain combines TRBV13 with TRBJ2-3; 8 bases are shared with TRBD1. V shed 5 bases and J 7 bases; nucleotides not matched to a gene: 14. The germline V gene has CDR1 PRHDT and CDR2 FYEKMQ (reference sequence). The CDR3 runs 16 residues. In nucleotides, the CDR3 is TGTGCCAGCAGCCTTTATCAGGGGGCGCCGTGGAATACGCAGTATTTT. It translates to CASSLYQGAPWNTQYF. The whole variable domain, remainder taken from reference TRBV13 and TRBJ2-3, is AAGVIQSPRHLIKEKRETATLKCYPIPRHDTVYWYQQGPGQDPQFLISFYEKMQSDKGSIPDRFSAQQFSDYHSELNMSSLELGDSALYFCASSLYQGAPWNTQYFGPGTRLTVL.

This chain links TRBV25-1 with TRBJ2-2; D is perhaps TRBD2 (5 bases). V was cut by 3 bases and J by 7 bases, with 12 bases left in between. This CDR3 comprises 14 residues. Per germline, CDR1 MGHDK and CDR2 SYGVNS. CDR3 region: CASSEPGLIGELFF. CDR3 sequence (DNA): TGTGCCAGCAGTGAGCCAGGACTTATCGGGGAGCTGTTTTTT.

J is TRBJ2-7 and V is TRBV6-1; 9 bases are shared with TRBD2. From germline, CDR1 is MNHNS and CDR2 SASEGT. The CDR3 contains 17 residues. With V trimmed by 4 bases and J by 2 bases, 12 bases remained unmatched. Here the CDR3 reads CASSGGSGSGLTYEQYF. CDR3 in DNA: TGTGCCAGCAGTGGAGGTAGCGGGAGCGGCCTTACCTACGAGCAGTACTTC.

The chain is built from TRBV19 and TRBJ2-3; TRBD2 agrees at 9 bases. Germline V gene sequence: CDR1 LNHDA, CDR2 SQIVND (reference sequence). V lost 5 bases to trimming and J lost 1 base; unmatched junction nucleotides: 7. The CDR3 covers 16 residues. Here the CDR3 reads CASSGASGAGTDTQYF. In DNA, the CDR3 is TGTGCCAGTAGTGGGGCTAGCGGGGCAGGCACAGATACGCAGTATTTT.

The CDR3 reads CASSLGAGQGPGEQYF. In DNA, the CDR3 is TGCGCCAGCAGCTTGGGGGCCGGACAGGGTCCAGGCGAGCAGTACTTC. The rearrangement links TRBV5-1 to TRBJ2-7; 8 bases map to TRBD1. The CDR3 runs 16 residues. V lost 0 bases, J lost 6 bases, and 11 bases stayed unmatched. Germline values: CDR1 SGHRS, CDR2 YFSETQ.